These 13 T cell receptor beta chains share one sample of origin, sequenced in a study of T cells after yellow fever vaccination. Via MiXCR, TCRdb re-called the 5' RACE reads, giving one row per CDR3 protein. The sample has 350,000 or so distinct CDR3 sequences; about 7.8% are singletons. The specimen was PBMCs, collected about 41 days after the first yellow fever vaccination. The receptors derive from a man aged 18-30 years who received the YFV17D yellow fever vaccine.

The chain uses TRBV7-6 and TRBJ1-4; TRBD1 agrees at 7 bases. V shed 6 bases and J 3 bases; nucleotides not matched to a gene: 10. Germline values: CDR1 SGHVS, CDR2 FNYEAQ. The CDR3 totals 16 residues. CDR3 DNA: TGTGCCAGCAGTTTGGCAGGGGGTAGGGCTAATGAAAAACTGTTTTTT. Translating it yields CASSLAGGRANEKLFF.

CDR3: CASSPGTLTSDTQYF. The CDR3 DNA sequence: TGTGCCAGCAGCCCCGGGACTCTGACCTCAGATACGCAGTATTTT. The rearrangement links TRBV5-4 to TRBJ2-3, with a tentative D call TRBD2 (6 bases). CDR3 length equals 15 residues. The germline V and J ends were trimmed by 4 bases and 4 bases, with 16 bases remaining between them. The germline gives CDR1 SGHNT, CDR2 YYREEE (reference sequence). Looking up the rest from reference TRBV5-4 and TRBJ2-3 gives the full variable domain: ETGVTQSPTHLIKTRGQQVTLRCSSQSGHNTVSWYQQALGQGPQFIFQYYREEENGRGNFPPRFSGLQFPNYSSELNVNALELDDSALYLCASSPGTLTSDTQYFGPGTRLTVL.

This clonotype was recorded at least ten times. This chain links TRBV6-5 with TRBJ1-3, with 8 bases fitting TRBD1. CDR1 is MNHEY and CDR2 is SVGAGI in the germline V gene. The V gene end was trimmed by 5 bases and the J gene end by 0 bases; junction bases not matched to a gene: 0. This CDR3 is built from 14 residues. The CDR3 sequence: CASSQGASGNTIYF. The CDR3 coding sequence is TGTGCCAGCAGTCAGGGGGCCTCTGGAAACACCATATATTTT.

The V call is TRBV28, the J call TRBJ2-7; D unclear. CDR3 size: 13 residues. V was shortened by 2 bases and J by 8 bases, with 13 bases between the two germline ends. Germline CDR1 reads MDHEN; CDR2 reads SYDVKM. The CDR3 DNA sequence: TGTGCCAGCAGTTTAGGAACTTCTCTGCAGCAGTACGTC. Its protein is CASSLGTSLQQYV.

The V and J genes are TRBV6-1 and TRBJ2-7, with 7 positions matching TRBD1. The CDR3 length is 16 residues. CDR1 MNHNS and CDR2 SASEGT come from the germline V gene. DNA for the CDR3: TGTGCCTGCAGTCCCCTACAGGGGTTGAGCCCCTACGAGCAGTACGTC. It yields the protein CACSPLQGLSPYEQYV.

The table lists this clonotype with a few counts. The chain couples TRBV4-1 to TRBJ1-1; D gene ambiguous. CDR1 and CDR2 (germline): MGHRA, YSYEKL. V gave up 2 bases and J gave up 1 base, with 5 bases separating them. The CDR3 sequence is 13 residues long. CDR3 in DNA: TGCGCCAGCAGCCAACGACAGAACACTGAAGCTTTCTTT. Translation gives CASSQRQNTEAFF.

This clonotype was observed a handful of times. The chain uses TRBV20-1 and TRBJ1-2, with D possibly TRBD1 on 5 matching bases. The CDR3 runs 13 residues. Trimming removed 3 bases at V and 4 bases at J, with 12 bases between. In germline, CDR1 is DFQATT, CDR2 SNEGSKA (reference sequence). The CDR3 nucleotides are TGCAGTGCTAGTGGGGGGACGGTCTATGGCTACACCTTC. Its translation: CSASGGTVYGYTF.

The table lists this clonotype with a few counts. The J gene is TRBJ1-1, the V gene TRBV28, with D possibly TRBD1 on 5 matching bases. Germline V gene lookup returns CDR1 MDHEN and CDR2 SYDVKM. The germline V and J ends were trimmed by 5 bases and 4 bases, with 20 bases remaining between them. This CDR3 is built from 16 residues. CDR3 amino acids: CASSPRGLRKGTEAFF. The CDR3 DNA follows: TGTGCCAGCAGTCCACGGGGCCTCAGAAAAGGCACTGAAGCTTTCTTT.

This clonotype was seen ten or more times. This sequence joins TRBV7-2 and TRBJ2-3; D gene unclear. CDR1 is SGHTA, CDR2 FQGNSA, per germline. The CDR3 consists of 15 residues. V shed 1 base and J shed 0 bases, with 8 bases lying between them. The DNA of the CDR3 is TGTGCCAGCAGCTTAGAGGTGGCGAGCACAGATACGCAGTATTTT. Its protein is CASSLEVASTDTQYF.

V and J are TRBV28 and TRBJ1-6, with D tentatively TRBD1 (5 bases). Germline V gene sequence: CDR1 MDHEN, CDR2 SYDVKM. The CDR3 spans 17 residues. The V and J ends lost 5 bases and 5 bases respectively, with 19 bases between them. CDR3 DNA: TGTGCCAGCAGTCTACTGATCGGGGGTAGGGATAATTCACCCCTCCACTTT. Its protein is CASSLLIGGRDNSPLHF.

This clonotype turned up a few times. The rearrangement links TRBV5-1 to TRBJ2-7; 10 bases line up with TRBD1. Germline loops: CDR1 SGHRS, CDR2 YFSETQ. The CDR3 contains 15 residues. J lost 3 bases, V lost 4 bases, and 7 bases had no gene match. The CDR3 loop reads CASSLGTGVDYEQYV. The CDR3 DNA follows: TGCGCCAGCAGCCTGGGGACAGGGGTCGACTACGAGCAGTACGTC.

The genes are TRBV7-9 and TRBJ2-1, with D possibly matching TRBD2 (6 bases). Per the germline V gene, CDR1 is SEHNR and CDR2 is FQNEAQ (reference sequence). Trimming took 2 bases from V and 3 from J, leaving 14 bases between them. The CDR3 runs to 16 residues. CDR3 amino acids: CASSLYAGNHYNEQFF. The CDR3 DNA follows: TGTGCCAGCAGCTTATATGCGGGGAACCACTACAATGAGCAGTTCTTC. The full variable domain, in which reference TRBV7-9 and TRBJ2-1 provide the parts outside the CDR3, is DTGVSQNPRHKITKRGQNVTFRCDPISEHNRLYWYRQTLGQGPEFLTYFQNEAQLEKSRLLSDRFSAERPKGSFSTLEIQRTEQGDSAMYLCASSLYAGNHYNEQFFGPGTRLTVL.

The CDR3 loop is CASSQEPNTEAFF. CDR3 DNA sequence: TGCGCCAGCAGCCAAGAGCCGAACACTGAAGCTTTCTTT. The chain combines TRBV4-3 with TRBJ1-1; D ambiguous. The CDR3 contains 13 residues. Germline V gene sequence: CDR1 LGHNA, CDR2 YSLEER. Trimming took 0 bases from V and 1 from J, leaving 3 bases between them.